These 24 T cell receptor beta chains originate from one sample sequenced in a study of PD-1 blockade in classical Hodgkin lymphoma. The table came from immunoSEQ multiplex PCR; TCRdb's copy has only in-frame clones and leaves some out. This repertoire shows 13,000 or so clones, around 80% found once; its top ten account for 16%. Regarding time point: cycle 4 day 1 (C4D1), after 6 weeks of nivolumab. Every one of the patients relapsed after autologous stem cell transplantation (brentuximab vedotin exposure was variable). The sample in question was peripheral blood mononuclear cells (PBMCs), obtained before the fourth cycle of nivolumab. The receptors were sampled from a human donor with classical Hodgkin lymphoma.

The chain recombines TRBV7-9 with TRBJ2-5; no clear D. This CDR3 comprises 12 residues. Trimming removed 5 bases from V and 5 bases from J, with 9 bases in between. Germline V gene sequence: CDR1 SEHNR, CDR2 FQNEAQ (reference sequence). The CDR3 reads CASSLNEETQYF. Written as DNA, the CDR3 is TGTGCCAGCAGCCTAAATGAGGAGACCCAGTACTTC.

J is TRBJ1-1 and V is TRBV6-5; possibly TRBD1 for D (5 bases). CDR1 is MNHEY, CDR2 SVGAGI, per germline. Trimming removed 6 bases at V and 4 bases at J, with 12 bases between. CDR3 size: 13 residues. CDR3 in DNA: TGTGCCAGCAGGCCTCAGGGAGGCACTGAAGCTTTCTTT. Encoded protein: CASRPQGGTEAFF.

The chain is built from TRBV30 and TRBJ2-1; 9 bases fit TRBD1. V shed 2 bases, J shed 3 bases, and the junction held 14 bases outside the gene matches. The germline V gene has CDR1 GTSNPN and CDR2 SVGIG (reference sequence). The CDR3 sequence is 18 residues long. Here the CDR3 DNA reads TGTGCCTGGAGTCCCAGTCTCCCCCGGGACAGGGTCTACAATGAGCAGTTCTTC. Protein product: CAWSPSLPRDRVYNEQFF. Variable domain in full (rest from reference TRBV30 and TRBJ2-1): SQTIHQWPATLVQPVGSPLSLECTVEGTSNPNLYWYRQAAGRGLQLLFYSVGIGQISSEVPQNLSASRPQDRQFILSSKKLLLSDSGFYLCAWSPSLPRDRVYNEQFFGPGTRLTVL.

This chain uses TRBV6-4 with TRBJ2-7; D call uncertain. CDR1 and CDR2 (germline): MRHNA, SNTAGT. This CDR3 comprises 13 residues. With 0 bases removed from V and 7 bases from J, the gap between germline ends came to 10 bases. CDR3 loop: CASSDSVKGEQYF. In DNA, the CDR3 is TGTGCCAGCAGTGACTCCGTTAAAGGGGAGCAGTACTTC.

J is TRBJ2-1 and V is TRBV4-1; D gene ambiguous. The germline gives CDR1 MGHRA, CDR2 YSYEKL. The CDR3 sequence is 13 residues long. Trimming took 3 bases from V and 9 from J, leaving 12 bases between them. CDR3 DNA sequence: TGCGCCAGCAGCCATCAGACCGTCACTGAGCAGTTCTTC. Translation: CASSHQTVTEQFF.

The rearrangement joins TRBV6-5 to TRBJ1-6; D is uncertain. Trimming removed 11 bases from V and 4 bases from J, with 9 bases in between. This CDR3 has 12 residues. From germline, CDR1 is MNHEY and CDR2 SVGAGI. CDR3 coding DNA: TGTGCCGAGGGCCCTTATAATTCACCCCTCCACTTT. The encoded protein is CAEGPYNSPLHF.

This clone appeared a single time. V gene TRBV9 combines with J gene TRBJ1-3; TRBD1 might be the D (5 bases). There are 15 residues in the CDR3. Germline V gene lookup returns CDR1 SGDLS and CDR2 YYNGEE. With 3 bases removed from V and 0 bases from J, the gap between germline ends came to 10 bases. CDR3 sequence (DNA): TGTGCCAGCAGCGCATACGGGGCCTCTGGAAACACCATATATTTT. This translates into CASSAYGASGNTIYF.

V gene TRBV19 combines with J gene TRBJ2-6, with D hard to call. Germline CDR1 LNHDA, CDR2 SQIVND (reference sequence). The CDR3 contains 14 residues. Trimming removed 3 bases from V and 3 bases from J, with 6 bases in between. CDR3: CASSIGVGANVLTF. For the CDR3, the DNA is TGTGCCAGTAGTATTGGTGTTGGGGCCAACGTCCTGACTTTC.

The chain joins TRBV19 to TRBJ2-2; D unclear. The CDR3 contains 11 residues. Trimming shortened V by 7 bases and J by 2 bases, and 2 bases separated the two germline ends. Looked up from germline, CDR1 is LNHDA and CDR2 is SQIVND (reference sequence). The chain's CDR3 is CASTNTGELFF. The CDR3 DNA sequence: TGTGCCAGTACCAACACCGGGGAGCTGTTTTTT.

The V and J genes are TRBV2 and TRBJ1-4, with D possibly being TRBD1 (6 bases). Trimming removed 1 base from V and 15 bases from J, with 9 bases in between. In germline, CDR1 is SNHLY, CDR2 FYNNEI. The CDR3 runs 11 residues. The CDR3 coding sequence is TGTGCCAGCAGTGAAGAACAGGGCTTGTTTTTT. Protein product: CASSEEQGLFF.

The gene calls are TRBV5-5 and TRBJ2-3; D call uncertain. The CDR3 is made up of 14 amino acids. With 7 bases removed from V and 1 base from J, the gap between germline ends came to 13 bases. CDR1 is SGHKS, CDR2 YYEKEE, per germline (reference sequence). The CDR3 spells CASLYAVGTDTQYF. The CDR3 DNA reads TGTGCCAGCTTATACGCTGTAGGCACAGATACGCAGTATTTT.

The rearrangement uses TRBV9 and TRBJ2-7; no clear D. Germline V lookup: CDR1 SGDLS, CDR2 YYNGEE. The germline V and J ends were trimmed by 3 bases and 3 bases, with 4 bases remaining between them. CDR3 size: 11 residues. CDR3 residues: CASSADYEQYF. CDR3 sequence (DNA): TGTGCCAGCAGCGCGGACTACGAGCAGTACTTC.

The rearrangement joins TRBV27 to TRBJ2-3; D perhaps matches TRBD1 (6 bases). The germline V gene has CDR1 MNHEY and CDR2 SMNVEV (reference sequence). CDR3 length: 13 residues. V lost 10 bases and J 6 bases, leaving 17 bases between the germline ends. For the CDR3, the DNA is TGTGCCATCGCCCTAAAAAGGGGGGATACGCAGTATTTT. It is translated as CAIALKRGDTQYF.

V is TRBV9 and J is TRBJ2-5; perhaps D is TRBD1 or TRBD2 (5 bases each). The CDR3 has 14 amino acids. From germline, CDR1 is SGDLS and CDR2 YYNGEE. Between the trimmed V and J ends, which lost 7 bases and 5 bases, there was a span of 18 bases. The CDR3 DNA reads as TGTGCCAGCCGTAGAGGGGAACTCGCGGAGACCCAGTACTTC. Translated, it gives CASRRGELAETQYF. The full variable domain, with the rest looked up from reference TRBV9 and TRBJ2-5, is DSGVTQTPKHLITATGQRVTLRCSPRSGDLSVYWYQQSLDQGLQFLIQYYNGEERAKGNILERFSAQQFPDLHSELNLSSLELGDSALYFCASRRGELAETQYFGPGTRLLVL.

The genes are TRBV5-4 and TRBJ2-7; 7 bases map to TRBD1. The CDR3 spans 14 residues. J gave up 7 bases and V 3 bases, and 10 bases lay outside the gene matches. The V gene's germline CDR1 is SGHNT and CDR2 YYREEE (reference sequence). The CDR3 DNA sequence: TGTGCCAGCAGCTCCCTAAAGGGGGCGAGGGAGCAGTACTTC. It encodes CASSSLKGAREQYF.

The chain has TRBV14 and TRBJ2-4; D is perhaps TRBD2 (5 bases). The CDR3 contains 15 residues. CDR1 SGHDN and CDR2 FVKESK come from the germline V gene. The V and J ends lost 1 base and 1 base respectively, with 8 bases between them. The CDR3 sequence is CASSQAGGAKNIQYF. The CDR3 nucleotides are TGTGCCAGCAGCCAAGCCGGCGGGGCCAAAAACATTCAGTACTTC.

The genes are TRBV5-8 and TRBJ2-5, with 7 nucleotides matching TRBD2. V lost 4 bases, J lost 5 bases, and 11 bases stayed unmatched. This CDR3 spans 15 amino acids. The germline V gene has CDR1 SGHTS and CDR2 YDEGEE. CDR3 in DNA: TGTGCCAGCAGCCGACCGGGACGGGGAGGGGAGACCCAGTACTTC. It translates to CASSRPGRGGETQYF.

The chain joins TRBV5-6 to TRBJ2-1; D tentatively reads TRBD1 or TRBD2 (5 bases each). Trimming took 4 bases from V and 6 from J, leaving 17 bases between them. The CDR3 contains 15 residues. Per the germline V gene, CDR1 is SGHDT and CDR2 is YYEEEE. The CDR3 sequence is CASSLRGQGSNEQFF. The CDR3 bases are TGTGCCAGCAGCCTGCGAGGGCAGGGAAGCAATGAGCAGTTCTTC. The full variable domain, with the rest looked up from reference TRBV5-6 and TRBJ2-1, is DAGVTQSPTHLIKTRGQQVTLRCSPKSGHDTVSWYQQALGQGPQFIFQYYEEEERQRGNFPDRFSGHQFPNYSSELNVNALLLGDSALYLCASSLRGQGSNEQFFGPGTRLTVL.

This chain links TRBV7-9 with TRBJ1-3, with D unclear. This CDR3 is built from 16 residues. CDR1 and CDR2 from the germline V gene are SEHNR and FQNEAQ (reference sequence). V dropped 7 bases and J dropped 0 bases, with 16 bases sitting between them. The CDR3 protein is CASNPTANPSGNTIYF. DNA for the CDR3: TGTGCCAGCAACCCAACAGCGAACCCCTCTGGAAACACCATATATTTT.

This clone has only one observation. The chain joins TRBV27 to TRBJ2-7; D may be TRBD1 or TRBD2 (5 bases each). In germline, CDR1 is MNHEY, CDR2 SMNVEV (reference sequence). The germline V and J ends were trimmed by 6 bases and 4 bases, with 19 bases remaining between them. The length of the CDR3 is 15 residues. CDR3 amino acids: CASSLQGFGAYEQYF. The CDR3 nucleotides are TGTGCCAGCAGCCTCCAGGGTTTCGGGGCTTACGAGCAGTACTTC.

The rearrangement joins TRBV4-2 to TRBJ1-1; the match to TRBD1 covers 7 bases. The CDR3 has 15 amino acids. Germline V gene lookup returns CDR1 LGHNA and CDR2 YNFKEQ. The ends lost 1 base at V and 5 bases at J; junction bases unmatched: 7. The CDR3 coding sequence is TGTGCCAGCAGCCAAGGGTCAGGGGGGGGGACTGAAGCTTTCTTT. Encoded protein: CASSQGSGGGTEAFF.

CDR3 in amino acids: CASSAPLRGRNEQYF. The CDR3 DNA reads TGTGCCAGCAGCGCCCCTTTGAGGGGTAGGAACGAGCAGTACTTC. The rearrangement joins TRBV5-6 to TRBJ2-7; D possibly uses TRBD1 or TRBD2 (5 bases each). Trimming shortened V by 4 bases and J by 5 bases, and 19 bases separated the two germline ends. The CDR3 consists of 15 residues. Germline lookup yields CDR1 SGHDT and CDR2 YYEEEE.

Worth noting for this clone: The junction differs from germline at one of its ends, possibly a read error. The chain joins TRBV5-4 to TRBJ2-1; no clear D gene. Germline assignment: CDR1 SGHNT and CDR2 YYREEE (reference sequence). The CDR3 extends over 16 amino acids. In DNA form, the CDR3 reads TGCGCCAGCAGCCAAGAAGGCTCGAGCTCCTACAATGAGCAGTTCTTC. It encodes CASSQEGSSSYNEQFF.

This chain connects TRBV9 to TRBJ1-3; tentative D call: TRBD1 (5 bases). V gave up 0 bases and J gave up 0 bases, with 7 bases separating them. Per germline, CDR1 SGDLS and CDR2 YYNGEE. This CDR3 is built from 15 residues. CDR3 coding DNA: TGTGCCAGCAGCGTAGAGGGGACCTCTGGAAACACCATATATTTT. As protein: CASSVEGTSGNTIYF.